These 3 T cell receptor beta chains share one sample of origin, sequenced in a study of shared clonotypes between healthy human individuals. Sequenced by immunoSEQ multiplex PCR; TCRdb stores in-frame clones only, minus some. The repertoire holds about 980,000 clones, with approximately 80% as singletons. Sequencing was carried out using memory CD4+ T cells sorted from blood. Subset in this sample: CD45RA-negative fraction. These receptors were obtained from a man between 18 and 35 years old in good health.

This clone has ten or more counts. The chain employs TRBV19 and TRBJ2-3, with TRBD2 matching over 8 bases. Germline V gene sequence: CDR1 LNHDA, CDR2 SQIVND (reference sequence). This CDR3 is built from 15 residues. V lost 1 base, J lost 3 bases, and 3 bases stayed unmatched. The CDR3 bases are TGTGCCAGTAGTATAGGTGCGGGAGGAACAGATACGCAGTATTTT. Translated: CASSIGAGGTDTQYF.

This clone was observed once. The J gene is TRBJ2-1, the V gene TRBV9; 11 positions match TRBD1. With V trimmed by 4 bases and J by 5 bases, 11 bases remained unmatched. The CDR3 runs to 17 residues. Looked up from germline, CDR1 is SGDLS and CDR2 is YYNGEE. In DNA form, the CDR3 reads TGTGCCAGCAGCCCCGGACAGGGGGCATTTATAAACAATGAGCAGTTCTTC. As protein: CASSPGQGAFINNEQFF.

This chain uses TRBV5-1 with TRBJ1-2; 8 bases line up with TRBD1. V trimming: 4 bases; J trimming: 8 bases; junction bases outside the gene matches: 10. Germline assignment: CDR1 SGHRS and CDR2 YFSETQ. The length of the CDR3 is 14 residues. CDR3 DNA: TGCGCCAGCAGCCTCCTGACAGGGGAGTACGGCTACACCTTC. It encodes CASSLLTGEYGYTF. The variable domain in full, with the rest retrieved from reference TRBV5-1 and TRBJ1-2, is KAGVTQTPRYLIKTRGQQVTLSCSPISGHRSVSWYQQTPGQGLQFLFEYFSETQRNKGNFPGRFSGRQFSNSRSEMNVSTLELGDSALYLCASSLLTGEYGYTFGSGTRLTVV.